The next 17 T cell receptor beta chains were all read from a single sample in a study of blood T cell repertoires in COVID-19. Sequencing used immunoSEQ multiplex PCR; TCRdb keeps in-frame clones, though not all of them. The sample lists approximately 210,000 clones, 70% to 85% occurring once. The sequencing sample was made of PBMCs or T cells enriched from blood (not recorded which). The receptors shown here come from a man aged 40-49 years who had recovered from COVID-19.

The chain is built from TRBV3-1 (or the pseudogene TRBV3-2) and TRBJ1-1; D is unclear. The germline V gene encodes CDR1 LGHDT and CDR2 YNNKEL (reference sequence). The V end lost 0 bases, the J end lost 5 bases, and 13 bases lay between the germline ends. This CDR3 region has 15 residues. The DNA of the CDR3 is TGTGCCAGCAGCCAAGATCCGGGGATTGGGACTGAAGCTTTCTTT. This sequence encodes CASSQDPGIGTEAFF.

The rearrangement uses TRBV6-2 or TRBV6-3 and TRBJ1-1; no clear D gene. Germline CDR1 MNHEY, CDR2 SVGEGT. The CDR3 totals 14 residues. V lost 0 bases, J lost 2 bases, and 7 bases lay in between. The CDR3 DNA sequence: TGTGCCAGCAGTTACTCGAGCCTTAACACTGAAGCTTTCTTT. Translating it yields CASSYSSLNTEAFF.

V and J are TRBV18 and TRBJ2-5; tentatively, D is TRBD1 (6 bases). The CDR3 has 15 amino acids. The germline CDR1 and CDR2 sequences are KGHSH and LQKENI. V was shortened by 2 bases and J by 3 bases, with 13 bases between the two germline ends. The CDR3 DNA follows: TGTGCCAGCTCACCAAGCAGGGGCACAGAAGAGACCCAGTACTTC. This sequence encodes CASSPSRGTEETQYF.

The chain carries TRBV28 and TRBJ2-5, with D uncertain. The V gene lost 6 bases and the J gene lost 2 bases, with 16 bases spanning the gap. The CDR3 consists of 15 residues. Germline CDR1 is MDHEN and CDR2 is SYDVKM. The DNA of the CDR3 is TGTGCCAGCAGCTCCCAGGCCCTCATTCAAGAGACCCAGTACTTC. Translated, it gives CASSSQALIQETQYF.

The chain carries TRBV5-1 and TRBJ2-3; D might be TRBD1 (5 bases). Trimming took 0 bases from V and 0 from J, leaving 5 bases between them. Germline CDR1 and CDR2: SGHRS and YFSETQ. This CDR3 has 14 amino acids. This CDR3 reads CASSLEGSTDTQYF. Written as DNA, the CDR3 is TGCGCCAGCAGCTTGGAGGGGAGCACAGATACGCAGTATTTT.

In nucleotides, the CDR3 is TGCGCCAGCAGCCAAAGCCCAGGGCCTGGCTACACCTTC. Amino acid sequence: CASSQSPGPGYTF. The V gene is TRBV5-1, the J gene TRBJ1-2; tentatively, D is TRBD1 (5 bases). This CDR3 is built from 13 residues. V lost 4 bases and J 7 bases, leaving 14 bases between the germline ends. Germline assignment: CDR1 SGHRS and CDR2 YFSETQ.

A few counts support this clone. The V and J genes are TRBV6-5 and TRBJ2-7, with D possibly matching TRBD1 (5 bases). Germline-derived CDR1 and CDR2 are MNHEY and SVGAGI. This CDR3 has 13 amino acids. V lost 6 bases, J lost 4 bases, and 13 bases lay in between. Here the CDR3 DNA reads TGTGCCAGCAGACCCCCAGGGCTGTACGAGCAGTACTTC. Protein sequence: CASRPPGLYEQYF.

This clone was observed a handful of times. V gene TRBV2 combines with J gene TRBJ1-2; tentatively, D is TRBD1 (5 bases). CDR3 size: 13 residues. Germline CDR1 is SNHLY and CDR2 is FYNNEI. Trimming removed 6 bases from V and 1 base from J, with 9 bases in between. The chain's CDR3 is CASSRDFNYGYTF. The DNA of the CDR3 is TGTGCCAGCAGCCGGGACTTTAACTATGGCTACACCTTC.

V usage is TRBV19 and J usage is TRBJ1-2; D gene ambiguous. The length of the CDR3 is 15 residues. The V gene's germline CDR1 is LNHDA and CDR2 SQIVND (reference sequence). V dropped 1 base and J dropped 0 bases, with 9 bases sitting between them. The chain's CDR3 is CASSIVESTNYGYTF. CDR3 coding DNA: TGTGCCAGTAGTATAGTGGAGAGCACTAACTATGGCTACACCTTC.

CDR3 loop: CAISELAGVGELFF. CDR3 coding DNA: TGTGCCATCAGTGAGTTAGCGGGGGTCGGGGAGCTGTTTTTT. The rearrangement joins TRBV10-3 to TRBJ2-2; 9 bases line up with TRBD2. The V and J ends lost 1 base and 7 bases, in that order; junction bases with no gene match: 1. The CDR3 spans 14 residues. The germline gives CDR1 ENHRY, CDR2 SYGVKD.

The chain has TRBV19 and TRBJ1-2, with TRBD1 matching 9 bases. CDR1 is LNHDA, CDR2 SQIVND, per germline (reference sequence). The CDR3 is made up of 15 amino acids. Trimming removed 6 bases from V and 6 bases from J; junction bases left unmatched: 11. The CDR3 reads CASRRAPGQGHGYTF. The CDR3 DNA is TGTGCCAGTAGGAGGGCTCCGGGACAGGGTCATGGCTACACCTTC.

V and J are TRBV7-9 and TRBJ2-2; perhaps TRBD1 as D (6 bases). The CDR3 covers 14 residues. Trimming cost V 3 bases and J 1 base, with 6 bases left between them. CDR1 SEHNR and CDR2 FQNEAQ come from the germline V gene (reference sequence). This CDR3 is CASSLDRNTGELFF. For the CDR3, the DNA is TGTGCCAGCAGCTTGGACAGGAACACCGGGGAGCTGTTTTTT.

In nucleotides, the CDR3 is TGTGCCACCAGCAGGCCGGGACAGCCTCTTTTGGGGGATACGCAGTATTTT. It is translated as CATSRPGQPLLGDTQYF. The genes are TRBV15 and TRBJ2-3, with TRBD1 matching 7 bases. Germline-derived CDR1 and CDR2 are LNHNV and YYDKDF (reference sequence). This CDR3 contains 17 residues. With 3 bases clipped from V and 6 bases from J, the junction kept 15 bases outside the gene matches.

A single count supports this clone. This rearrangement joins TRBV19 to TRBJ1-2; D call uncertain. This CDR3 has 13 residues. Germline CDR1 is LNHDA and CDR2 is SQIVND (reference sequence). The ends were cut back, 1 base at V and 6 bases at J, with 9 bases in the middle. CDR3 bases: TGTGCCAGTAGTATAGGGGCAGACAATGGCTACACCTTC. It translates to CASSIGADNGYTF.

The CDR3 spells CASSMTSGRQTDTQYF. DNA for the CDR3: TGCGCCAGCAGCATGACTAGCGGGAGACAAACAGATACGCAGTATTTT. V usage is TRBV5-1 and J usage is TRBJ2-3; 12 bases are a match to TRBD2. After removal of 4 bases from V and 3 bases from J, the junction contained 6 bases not matched to a gene. The CDR3 is made up of 16 amino acids. Germline V gene data show CDR1 as SGHRS and CDR2 as YFSETQ.

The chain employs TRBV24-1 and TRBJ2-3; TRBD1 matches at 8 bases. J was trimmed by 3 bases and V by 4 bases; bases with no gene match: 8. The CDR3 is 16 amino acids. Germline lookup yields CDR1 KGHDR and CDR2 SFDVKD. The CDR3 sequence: CATSDLDRAGTDTQYF. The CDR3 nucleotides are TGTGCCACCAGTGACCTGGACAGGGCCGGAACAGATACGCAGTATTTT.

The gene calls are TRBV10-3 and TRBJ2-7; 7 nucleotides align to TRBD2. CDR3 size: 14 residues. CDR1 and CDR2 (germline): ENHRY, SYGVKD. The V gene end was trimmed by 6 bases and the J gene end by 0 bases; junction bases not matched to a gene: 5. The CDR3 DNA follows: TGTGCCATCAGCGGAGGACTAGTCTCCTACGAGCAGTACTTC. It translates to CAISGGLVSYEQYF.